The rows below give T cell receptor beta chains drawn from one sample of a study of T-cell memory formation after mild COVID-19. TCRdb called the 5' RACE reads again in MiXCR, with one record for every CDR3 protein. The repertoire holds roughly 480,000 distinct CDR3 sequences, with around a quarter as singletons. The sample comprised PBMCs or a T cell subset sorted from them (not recorded which). The receptors were sampled from an adult woman who had mild COVID-19 (a few samples of this study predate the infection). Cell type and time point are not known. The CDR3 runs from the conserved cysteine through the conserved F or W. A D gene is named only where the DNA matches it firmly. Some rows have no size entry. The others give once, few or many, or a class for an expanded clone.

clone_size	d_call	cdr3_length	v_call	j_call	cdr3_aa	cdr3_nt
.	TRBD1	17	TRBV19	TRBJ1-1	CASSAWDRGPSNTEAFF	TGTGCCAGTAGTGCATGGGACAGGGGTCCCTCGAACACTGAAGCTTTCTTT
.	.	15	TRBV18	TRBJ1-2	CASSHTTGTGYGYTF	TGTGCCAGCTCACACACCACAGGGACCGGATATGGCTACACCTTC
few	TRBD1	14	TRBV5-1	TRBJ2-7	CASSLRDRLLGQYF	TGCGCCAGCAGCCTCCGGGACAGACTGTTGGGGCAGTACTTC
few	TRBD1	8	TRBV7-9	TRBJ2-6	CAGDRATF	TGTGCCGGGGACAGGGCGACTTTC
many	.	14	TRBV4-3	TRBJ2-1	CASSQDYQRNEQFF	TGCGCCAGCAGCCAAGATTACCAGCGGAATGAGCAGTTCTTC
.	TRBD2	20	TRBV5-1	TRBJ2-1	CASSQRPGLAGRSSYNEQFF	TGCGCCAGCAGCCAGCGACCGGGACTAGCGGGGCGTAGCTCCTACAATGAGCAGTTCTTC
many	TRBD1	16	TRBV7-3	TRBJ2-5	CASSSGQGGFGETQYF	TGTGCCAGCAGCTCGGGACAGGGAGGGTTTGGGGAGACCCAGTACTTC
few	.	16	TRBV12-3/TRBV12-4	TRBJ1-5	CASSPSRGGGNQPQHF	TGTGCCAGCAGCCCATCCCGGGGGGGGGGAAATCAGCCCCAGCATTTT
few	.	16	TRBV5-4	TRBJ1-1	CASSVTTGGPNTEAFF	TGTGCCAGCAGCGTAACAACAGGCGGACCAAACACTGAAGCTTTCTTT
.	TRBD1	12	TRBV6-5	TRBJ1-2	CASRIGTGGYTF	TGTGCCAGCAGAATCGGGACAGGCGGCTACACCTTC
.	.	14	TRBV9	TRBJ1-2	CASSVEVPGTGYTF	TGTGCCAGCAGCGTAGAGGTGCCCGGTACTGGCTACACCTTC
.	.	16	TRBV3-1	TRBJ2-7	CASSQGTGLTAYEQYF	TGTGCCAGCAGCCAAGGGACGGGACTTACCGCCTACGAGCAGTACTTC
few	.	14	TRBV2	TRBJ2-2	CAKRELSNTGELFF	TGTGCTAAACGGGAACTGTCTAACACCGGGGAGCTGTTTTTT
.	.	16	TRBV9	TRBJ2-1	CASSPEDWGSYNEQFF	TGTGCCAGCAGCCCCGAGGACTGGGGCTCCTACAATGAGCAGTTCTTC